This TCR beta chain was observed in a study of OX40 agonist ivuxolimab in advanced cancers. For the study in its entirety: Ivuxolimab was an agonistic, fully human IgG2 monoclonal antibody directed against OX40 (CD134), a costimulatory receptor. Partial responses occurred in three dose-escalation patients, of whom one had hepatocellular carcinoma and two had cutaneous melanoma. Among the 50 to 55 dose-escalation patients, about 19 had hepatocellular carcinoma, approximately 15 melanoma, 9 renal cell carcinoma and 9 head and neck cancer. Peripheral TCRbeta sequencing aimed to test whether ivuxolimab altered TCR sequence diversity and caused clonal T-cell expansion. Intravenous ivuxolimab was administered to patients every 2 weeks at six dose levels: 0.01, 0.1, 0.3, 1.5, 3 and 10 mg/kg. The monotherapy dose-escalation portion (N of about 50 patients) of the phase I ivuxolimab trial is reported in the paper. In the dose-escalation cohort, around four fifths of patients were male, and the mean age was around 60 years, with a range of 23 to 79. Prior anti-PD-1, anti-PD-L1 or anti-CTLA-4 therapy was permitted, and checkpoint inhibitors had been received by roughly 42% of dose-escalation patients.

Concerning this clone: Its antigen has not been determined. Base quality data are lacking; no much larger clone is found one base away.

Spanning cysteine to phenylalanine, the CDR3 consists of 13 amino acids. CDR3 DNA is the only sequence kept; it has 39 bases, read in frame from the first base. The germline V gene encodes CDR1 SGHAT and CDR2 FQNNGV. V and J are truncated by 5 bases and 10 bases respectively, leaving an intervening sequence of 17 bases. Patients with autoimmune disease history or receiving systemic immunosuppression were excluded from the trial. In every dose cohort, peripheral blood was drawn for TCR sequencing at baseline, cycle 4 day 1, and cycle 7 day 1. The samples were taken from a phase I, first-in-human, multicenter, open-label dose-escalation trial of ivuxolimab. Adults with locally advanced or metastatic melanoma, renal cell carcinoma, hepatocellular carcinoma or head and neck squamous cell carcinoma were enrolled in the trial. Before TCR sequencing, CD4+ T cells and CD8+ T cells were sorted from peripheral blood as separate populations.

On the study overall, not on this receptor specifically: Clonal expansion of both CD4+ and CD8+ blood T cells was observed from baseline to week 6 at doses 0.1 to 3.0 mg/kg. The antigen specificity of the peripheral T cells that underwent clonal expansion was not determined. In the 0.1-3.0 mg/kg groups, partial responders had among the lowest normalized peripheral clonal expansion, particularly in CD8+ T cells. After ivuxolimab, expanded clones were on average more numerous among CD8+ T cells than among CD4+ T cells. Low levels of normalized T-cell clonal expansion were also seen in some patients who did not respond.

To sequence the TCRbeta CDR3 region, genomic DNA was isolated from the sorted cells. The immunoSEQ Assay was used for sequencing of TCRbeta CDR3 regions. The table comes from immuneACCESS by way of TCRdb, which keeps in-frame sequences with V and J called. Part of the clones is missing from these tables; in studies checked, under half for an unresolved V gene and the rest for unknown reasons. Across this sample there are 50,000 to 65,000 clones, with approximately 87% seen only once. The top ten clones comprise 6.7% of the sample. This specimen was CD4+ or CD8+ T cells sorted from blood, taken in a trial of the OX40 agonist ivuxolimab. The origin of this receptor is an adult with an advanced solid tumor such as melanoma, head and neck, liver or kidney cancer. Recombination connected TRBV11-2 to TRBJ1-1; no D gene can be assigned with confidence. The CDR3 region has the sequence CASSPGLSLGAFF. The sequence in DNA is TGTGCCAGCAGCCCCGGACTGTCTTTAGGAGCTTTCTTT. Here the CDR3 is joined to the reference TRBV11-2 and TRBJ1-1 genes, and the full variable domain is: EAGVAQSPRYKIIEKRQSVAFWCNPISGHATLYWYQQILGQGPKLLIQFQNNGVVDDSQLPKDRFSAERLKGVDSTLKIQPAKLEDSAVYLCASSPGLSLGAFFGQGTRLTVV.